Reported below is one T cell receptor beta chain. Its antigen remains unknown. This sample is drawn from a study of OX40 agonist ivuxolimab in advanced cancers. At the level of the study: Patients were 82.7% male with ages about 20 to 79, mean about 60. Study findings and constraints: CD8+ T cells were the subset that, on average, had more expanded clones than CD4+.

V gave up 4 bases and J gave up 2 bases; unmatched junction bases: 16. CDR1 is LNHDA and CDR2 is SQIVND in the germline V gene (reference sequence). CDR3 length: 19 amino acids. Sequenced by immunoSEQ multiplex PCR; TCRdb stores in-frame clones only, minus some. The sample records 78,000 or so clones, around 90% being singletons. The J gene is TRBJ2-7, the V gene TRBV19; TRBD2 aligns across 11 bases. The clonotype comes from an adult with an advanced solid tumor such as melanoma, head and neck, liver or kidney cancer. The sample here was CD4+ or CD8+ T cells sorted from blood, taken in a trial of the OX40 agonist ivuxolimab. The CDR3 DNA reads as TGTGCCAGTAGTAACAGGTTGGGGCTAGCGGGGGGCCTCACCTACGAGCAGTACTTC. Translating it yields CASSNRLGLAGGLTYEQYF.